A single sample is the source of the 22 T cell receptor beta chains below, sequenced in a study of cytomegalovirus exposure and HLA in healthy donors. It was with 60 Vbeta and 13 Jbeta primers that the PCR ran. Clones were read by immunoSEQ multiplex PCR, and TCRdb kept only the in-frame ones, dropping some. The sample lists about 160,000 clones, roughly 70% occurring once. Sequenced material: PBMCs. The receptors were sampled from a woman aged 50 to 60 in good health and CMV-seropositive.

This chain joins TRBV5-1 and TRBJ1-1, with D perhaps matching TRBD1 (5 bases). CDR3 length: 14 amino acids. Germline V gene lookup returns CDR1 SGHRS and CDR2 YFSETQ. Trimming shortened V by 0 bases and J by 5 bases, and 11 bases separated the two germline ends. The CDR3 reads CASSLGGTATEAFF. CDR3 nucleotide sequence: TGCGCCAGCAGCTTGGGAGGGACTGCAACTGAAGCTTTCTTT.

V and J are TRBV5-1 and TRBJ2-7; TRBD2 is a possible D gene (5 bases). The CDR3 length is 15 residues. CDR1 and CDR2 (germline): SGHRS, YFSETQ. V dropped 2 bases and J dropped 3 bases, with 15 bases sitting between them. The CDR3 here is CASSFGGGKDYEQYF. CDR3 DNA sequence: TGCGCCAGCAGCTTCGGAGGAGGAAAGGACTACGAGCAGTACTTC.

This clone was recorded a few times. J is TRBJ1-1 and V is TRBV2, with TRBD1 as a possible D gene (5 bases). The CDR3 is 13 residues long. The V end was cut by 6 bases, the J end by 4 bases, with 12 bases between. Per the germline V gene, CDR1 is SNHLY and CDR2 is FYNNEI. The CDR3 DNA sequence: TGTGCCAGCAGCTGGGGGGAAGGCACTGAAGCTTTCTTT. Residues: CASSWGEGTEAFF.

This clone was counted only a few times. V is TRBV6-5 and J is TRBJ1-5; 7 bases fit TRBD1. Germline loops: CDR1 MNHEY, CDR2 SVGAGI. V was pared by 6 bases and J by 0 bases, with 5 bases of the junction left unmatched. CDR3 length: 15 amino acids. CDR3 DNA: TGTGCCAGCAGCCAAGGGGACAGTAGCAATCAGCCCCAGCATTTT. Translating it yields CASSQGDSSNQPQHF.

This clone was observed a handful of times. With only one base between it and a far larger clone, this is likely a read error. Other DNA sequences of this sample code for an identical CDR3. V gene TRBV5-1 combines with J gene TRBJ2-5, with TRBD2 as a possible D gene (6 bases). Between the trimmed V and J ends, which lost 0 bases and 5 bases, there was a span of 14 bases. Germline V CDR1 and CDR2: SGHRS, YFSETQ. The CDR3 spans 15 residues. The CDR3 here is CASSLELGGSETQYF. The CDR3 nucleotides read TGCGCCAGCAGCTTGGAGTTGGGGGGTTCGGAGACCCAGTACTTC.

This rearrangement joins TRBV7-2 to TRBJ1-1; weak D call: TRBD1 (5 bases). V was cut by 8 bases and J by 7 bases, with 14 bases left in between. The CDR3 loop spans 12 amino acids. The V gene's germline CDR1 is SGHTA and CDR2 FQGNSA. In nucleotides, the CDR3 is TGTGCCAGCGCCAGCCGACAGCGTGAAGCTTTCTTT. This gives the protein CASASRQREAFF.

The chain uses TRBV19 and TRBJ2-5; unclear D gene. This CDR3 has 14 amino acids. The V end was cut by 4 bases, the J end by 5 bases, with 14 bases between. The V gene's germline CDR1 is LNHDA and CDR2 SQIVND (reference sequence). CDR3 loop: CASSTQTRSETQYF. The CDR3 nucleotides are TGTGCCAGTAGTACTCAGACACGGTCGGAGACCCAGTACTTC.

This clone appeared a few times. The gene calls are TRBV5-1 and TRBJ1-3; unclear D gene. This CDR3 region has 13 residues. The germline gives CDR1 SGHRS, CDR2 YFSETQ. Deletions cut 3 bases from V and 4 bases from J, with 8 bases between. The CDR3 bases are TGCGCCAGCAGCTACGGAGCAGGAAACACCATATATTTT. Translated: CASSYGAGNTIYF.

V gene TRBV27 combines with J gene TRBJ1-4; 9 bases align to TRBD1. Germline-derived CDR1 and CDR2 are MNHEY and SMNVEV (reference sequence). V lost 6 bases and J lost 6; bases outside the gene matches: 5. CDR3 length: 14 amino acids. The CDR3 here is CASSSGTGYEKLFF. CDR3 DNA: TGTGCCAGCAGCTCCGGGACAGGGTATGAAAAACTGTTTTTT.

The rearrangement links TRBV6-6 to TRBJ2-7, with TRBD1 as a possible D gene (6 bases). CDR1 and CDR2 (germline): MNHNY, SVGAGI (reference sequence). V lost 5 bases to trimming and J lost 4 bases, with 9 bases between them. The CDR3 covers 12 residues. CDR3 sequence: CASSGRGYEQYF. DNA for the CDR3: TGTGCCAGCAGTGGAAGGGGGTACGAGCAGTACTTC.

V is TRBV9 and J is TRBJ2-1, with 7 bases fitting TRBD2. Germline values: CDR1 SGDLS, CDR2 YYNGEE. The junction had 12 bases not matched to a gene; V was cut back by 4 bases and J by 5 bases. The CDR3 is made up of 16 amino acids. This CDR3 reads CASSIRGSGGHNEQFF. CDR3 nucleotides: TGTGCCAGCAGCATCAGAGGGTCGGGGGGTCACAATGAGCAGTTCTTC.

The chain recombines TRBV11-2 with TRBJ1-1; 11 positions agree with TRBD1. The junction had 0 bases not matched to a gene; V was cut back by 1 base and J by 5 bases. The length of the CDR3 is 14 residues. Germline V gene lookup returns CDR1 SGHAT and CDR2 FQNNGV. The CDR3 DNA follows: TGTGCCAGCAGCTTAGGGGACAGGGGGACTGAAGCTTTCTTT. Protein product: CASSLGDRGTEAFF.

The rearrangement links TRBV27 to TRBJ2-1; 11 nucleotides line up with TRBD2. J gave up 5 bases and V 2 bases, and 11 bases lay outside the gene matches. This CDR3 spans 18 amino acids. Germline CDR1 is MNHEY and CDR2 is SMNVEV (reference sequence). DNA for the CDR3: TGTGCCAGCAGTTTACGGGGCCGGGGACTAGCGGATCACAATGAGCAGTTCTTC. Amino acids: CASSLRGRGLADHNEQFF.

This clone was picked up one time. The rearrangement joins TRBV2 to TRBJ2-7; no reliable D call. The CDR3 extends over 13 amino acids. Trimming pared 7 bases from V and 2 bases from J, leaving 12 bases between. CDR1 and CDR2 from the germline V gene are SNHLY and FYNNEI. The CDR3 coding sequence is TGTGCCAGCACCCGAACACGGGCCTACGAGCAGTACTTC. Protein sequence: CASTRTRAYEQYF.

This clone was observed a single time. This sequence joins TRBV12-5 and TRBJ2-2; maybe TRBD2 (5 bases). CDR3 length: 14 residues. Trimming removed 0 bases from V and 5 bases from J, with 7 bases in between. Germline loops: CDR1 LGHNT, CDR2 FRNRAP. DNA for the CDR3: TGTGCTAGTGGTTTGGTTGGAGGAACCGGGGAGCTGTTTTTT. It yields the protein CASGLVGGTGELFF.

In its sample, this clone was seen a few times. J is TRBJ2-5 and V is TRBV6-1; maybe TRBD2 (5 bases). This CDR3 comprises 14 residues. The V gene lost 7 bases and the J gene lost 4 bases, with 16 bases spanning the gap. From germline, CDR1 is MNHNS and CDR2 SASEGT. CDR3 sequence: CASIRASLGETQYF. The CDR3, as DNA: TGTGCCAGCATCCGCGCTAGCTTAGGAGAGACCCAGTACTTC.

CDR3 coding DNA: TGCAGTGCTCGTGACAGCTCTGAAGCTTTCTTT. Protein sequence: CSARDSSEAFF. This chain uses TRBV20-1 with TRBJ1-1; D might be TRBD1 (5 bases). The CDR3 totals 11 residues. The V gene lost 5 bases and the J gene lost 6 bases, with 10 bases spanning the gap. Germline CDR1 is DFQATT and CDR2 is SNEGSKA (reference sequence).

The rearrangement joins TRBV5-1 to TRBJ2-5; the match to TRBD2 covers 14 bases. V shed 4 bases and J 5 bases; nucleotides not matched to a gene: 7. The length of the CDR3 is 16 residues. CDR1 and CDR2 (germline): SGHRS, YFSETQ. CDR3: CASSPTSGGARETQYF. DNA for the CDR3: TGCGCCAGCAGCCCGACTAGCGGGGGGGCCAGGGAGACCCAGTACTTC.

This rearrangement joins TRBV2 to TRBJ2-4; TRBD1 matches 8 bases. J lost 9 bases, V lost 6 bases, and 19 bases had no gene match. Germline assignment: CDR1 SNHLY and CDR2 FYNNEI. The CDR3 consists of 17 residues. CDR3 bases: TGTGCCAGCAGGGATAGAAATCAGGGGGCAGCTTGGCTCATTCAGTACTTC. Amino acid sequence: CASRDRNQGAAWLIQYF.

This chain uses TRBV4-2 with TRBJ1-3, with TRBD1 as a possible D gene (5 bases). This CDR3 contains 16 residues. Germline CDR1 LGHNA, CDR2 YNFKEQ. Trimming removed 2 bases at V and 0 bases at J, with 11 bases between. CDR3 amino acids: CASSQRSGLSGNTIYF. The CDR3 DNA reads TGTGCCAGCAGCCAAAGATCGGGACTCTCTGGAAACACCATATATTTT.

The V gene is TRBV6-5, the J gene TRBJ1-1; the D is unclear. The CDR3 runs to 14 residues. V was shortened by 2 bases and J by 1 base, with 8 bases between the two germline ends. Germline CDR1 MNHEY, CDR2 SVGAGI. Here the CDR3 reads CASSYNTQNTEAFF. The CDR3 nucleotides are TGTGCCAGCAGTTACAACACACAGAACACTGAAGCTTTCTTT.

The chain carries TRBV5-1 and TRBJ1-2, with TRBD1 as a possible D gene (5 bases). Germline V gives CDR1 SGHRS, CDR2 YFSETQ. The CDR3 has 14 amino acids. Trimming removed 4 bases from V and 8 bases from J, with 18 bases in between. The CDR3 sequence is CASSRGTGAEGYTF. The CDR3 region has the DNA TGCGCCAGCAGCCGAGGAACAGGTGCGGAAGGCTACACCTTC.